Ten or more counts support the clone carrying this T cell receptor beta chain. Via MiXCR, TCRdb re-called the PCR reads. This table has about 21,000 clones, 28% appearing once. The germline V and J ends were trimmed by 1 base and 3 bases, with 6 bases remaining between them. Per germline, CDR1 SGHVS and CDR2 FQNEAQ. The length of the CDR3 is 13 residues. This entry belongs to a study of metastatic and nonmetastatic thyroid tumors. Study-level background: Repertoire data that came from the blood and tumor or nodule tissue of malignant and benign thyroid patients were compared.

Among the patients, none had received any treatment before thyroid surgery. The rearrangement joins TRBV7-8 to TRBJ1-2, with D unclear. Specimen: tumor tissue. The clonotype originates from a male donor with papillary thyroid cancer or a benign thyroid nodule (not recorded which). Some clones in this sample may be carry-over from other donors' samples. The CDR3 reads CASSLDTDYGYTF. DNA of the CDR3: TGTGCCAGCAGCTTAGATACGGACTATGGCTACACCTTC.